The T cell receptor (beta chain) described here comes from a study of cytomegalovirus exposure and HLA in healthy donors. This PCR relied on a set of 60 Vbeta primers and 13 Jbeta primers. Using immunoSEQ multiplex PCR, the repertoire was profiled, and TCRdb retains in-frame clones only, with some absent. The repertoire includes under 200,000 clones, roughly 72% of them detected once, and roughly 1.9% sits in the top ten. There are 15 residues in the CDR3. CDR1 is SGHTA and CDR2 is FQGNSA in the germline V gene. Deletions cut 2 bases from V and 7 bases from J, with 18 bases between. Study findings and constraints: Data from an earlier analysis indicated that most TCR beta V segments were productive either about 87% or about 30% of the time. Some 17,000 TCR beta sequences were associated with HLA alleles at 0.05 false discovery rate in a later analysis. By a later analysis, the bulk of CMV-associated TCR beta chains appeared HLA-restricted.

Comment on this clone: Its antigen is undetermined.

The sample comprised PBMCs. This clonotype was sampled from a woman aged 25 to 39 in good health and CMV-seropositive. V usage is TRBV7-2 and J usage is TRBJ2-7, with a tentative D call TRBD2 (5 bases). The DNA of the CDR3 is TGTGCCAGCAGCTTATCGAGGGAGAGGCTAGGAGAGCAGTACTTC. Amino acid sequence: CASSLSRERLGEQYF. Drawing the rest from reference TRBV7-2 and TRBJ2-7, the complete variable domain is GAGVSQSPSNKVTEKGKDVELRCDPISGHTALYWYRQSLGQGLEFLIYFQGNSAPDKSGLPSDRFSAERTGGSVSTLTIQRTQQEDSAVYLCASSLSRERLGEQYFGPGTRLTVT.